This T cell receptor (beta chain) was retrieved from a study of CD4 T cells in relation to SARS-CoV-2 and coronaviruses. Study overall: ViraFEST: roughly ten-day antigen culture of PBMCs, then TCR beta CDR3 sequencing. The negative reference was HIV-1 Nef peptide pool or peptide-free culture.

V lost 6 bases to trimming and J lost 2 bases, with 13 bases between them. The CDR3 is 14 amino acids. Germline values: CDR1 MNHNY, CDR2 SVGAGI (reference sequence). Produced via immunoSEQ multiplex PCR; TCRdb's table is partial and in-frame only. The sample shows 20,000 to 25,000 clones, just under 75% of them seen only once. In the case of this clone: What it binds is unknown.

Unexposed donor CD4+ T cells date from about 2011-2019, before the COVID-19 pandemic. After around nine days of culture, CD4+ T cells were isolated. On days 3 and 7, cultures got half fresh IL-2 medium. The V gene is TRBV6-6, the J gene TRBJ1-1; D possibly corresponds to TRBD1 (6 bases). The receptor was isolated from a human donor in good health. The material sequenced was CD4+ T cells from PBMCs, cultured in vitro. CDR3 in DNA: TGTGCCAGCAGGGGGGGGGCTGATAACACTGAAGCTTTCTTT. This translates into CASRGGADNTEAFF.